The 14 T cell receptor beta chains below were found in one sample sequenced in a study of T cells expressing NK-cell markers. TCRdb reprocessed the 5' RACE reads, keeping one entry per CDR3 protein, no DNA. The sample table includes 350,000 to 400,000 distinct CDR3 sequences. Sample: blood T cells: a sorted CD56 or NKG2C T cell subset, CD4+ or CD8+ T cells, or bulk PBMC T cells (not recorded which). These receptor sequences come from a woman aged 45-65 years in good health.

The rearrangement links TRBV4-2 to TRBJ2-7. The CDR3 sequence is 13 residues long. Germline CDR1 and CDR2: LGHNA and YNFKEQ. The CDR3 protein is CASSQGRQYEQYF.

The chain joins TRBV20-1 to TRBJ2-6. The germline V gene has CDR1 DFQATT and CDR2 SNEGSKA (reference sequence). The CDR3 spans 13 residues. CDR3 loop: CSGARSGANVLTF.

This sequence joins TRBV7-9 and TRBJ2-7; TCRdb picks TRBD2, but there is no DNA to check that call. CDR1 SEHNR and CDR2 FQNEAQ come from the germline V gene (reference sequence). The CDR3 sequence is 15 residues long. CDR3 amino acids: CASSSSSLVDYEQYF. The complete variable domain, with remaining parts taken from reference TRBV7-9 and TRBJ2-7, reads DTGVSQNPRHKITKRGQNVTFRCDPISEHNRLYWYRQTLGQGPEFLTYFQNEAQLEKSRLLSDRFSAERPKGSFSTLEIQRTEQGDSAMYLCASSSSSLVDYEQYFGPGTRLTVT.

This chain joins TRBV27 and TRBJ2-1; no DNA is available, so the TRBD2 call from TCRdb remains unchecked. CDR1 and CDR2 (germline): MNHEY, SMNVEV (reference sequence). The CDR3 is 15 residues long. This CDR3 is CASSLIPGLLNEQFF.

V usage is TRBV6-6 and J usage is TRBJ2-1; the TCRdb call, TRBD2, lacks DNA for checking. CDR3 length: 14 residues. Per the germline V gene, CDR1 is MNHNY and CDR2 is SVGAGI (reference sequence). This CDR3 is CASSLGTRSHEQFF.

CDR3 residues: CASKVGVGAQYF. The gene calls are TRBV6-1 and TRBJ2-5; TCRdb indicates TRBD1, and absent DNA this call remains unverified. The CDR3 length is 12 residues. Germline V gene data show CDR1 as MNHNS and CDR2 as SASEGT.

The chain uses TRBV28 and TRBJ2-1; the TCRdb D gene call, TRBD2, has no DNA to confirm it. The CDR3 loop spans 17 amino acids. CDR1 is MDHEN, CDR2 SYDVKM, per germline. This chain's CDR3 is CASRGGRGGAGPTEQFF.

The rearrangement uses TRBV12-3 or TRBV12-4 and TRBJ2-2; checking the TCRdb D call of TRBD2 is not possible without DNA. The length of the CDR3 is 17 residues. The chain's CDR3 is CASSHRRSGSGAGELFF.

This chain connects TRBV6-5 to TRBJ2-5. The CDR3 has 15 amino acids. Germline CDR1 MNHEY, CDR2 SVGAGI. CDR3: CASSDSGPHQETQYF.

The chain couples TRBV12-3 or TRBV12-4 to TRBJ1-4; the D call of TRBD1 rests on TCRdb alone, since no DNA is present to check it. The CDR3 contains 12 residues. The CDR3 loop is CASSLQGEKLFF.

The V and J genes are TRBV5-1 and TRBJ2-1; TCRdb proposes TRBD2, but this gene call is untestable without DNA. Germline CDR1 is SGHRS and CDR2 is YFSETQ. CDR3 size: 15 residues. CDR3 residues: CASSLLSREDNEQFF.

This sequence joins TRBV2 and TRBJ2-3; TCRdb designates TRBD1, a call that cannot be tested without DNA. The CDR3 has 13 residues. CDR1 is SNHLY, CDR2 FYNNEI, per germline. The CDR3 reads CASSDASGGEQYF.

The rearrangement links TRBV10-3 to TRBJ2-4; TCRdb lists TRBD1, though no DNA is available to test this call. Germline CDR1 is ENHRY and CDR2 is SYGVKD. CDR3 length: 16 amino acids. CDR3 in amino acids: CAITPDGALSKNIQYF.

The rearrangement uses TRBV20-1 and TRBJ2-7; the D gene TCRdb calls, TRBD1, cannot be checked with no DNA. The CDR3 is 16 residues long. CDR1 is DFQATT, CDR2 SNEGSKA, per germline (reference sequence). The CDR3 region is CSARDLTYGDTYEQYF.